These 24 T cell receptor beta chains came from one sample sequenced in a study of blood T cell repertoires in COVID-19. The method was immunoSEQ multiplex PCR; TCRdb's version includes in-frame clones alone and lacks a portion of them. The sample shows roughly 87,000 clones, over 70% of them seen only once. Sequenced sample: peripheral blood. Receptors were obtained from a woman in her 50s with acute or convalescent COVID-19.

The chain links TRBV9 to TRBJ1-4, with D possibly TRBD1 on 6 matching bases. The CDR3 has 15 residues. Trimming removed 4 bases from V and 5 bases from J, with 15 bases in between. The germline V gene encodes CDR1 SGDLS and CDR2 YYNGEE. The CDR3 here is CASSSQNRANEKLFF. DNA for the CDR3: TGTGCCAGCAGCTCCCAGAACAGGGCAAATGAAAAACTGTTTTTT.

V is TRBV4-1 and J is TRBJ1-6; weak D call: TRBD1 (6 bases). Germline CDR1 is MGHRA and CDR2 is YSYEKL. The CDR3 is 15 amino acids. The V and J ends lost 3 bases and 10 bases respectively, with 16 bases between them. The CDR3 loop is CASSQAGGQGSPLHF. DNA of the CDR3: TGCGCCAGCAGCCAGGCGGGGGGGCAAGGGTCACCCCTCCACTTT.

The V call is TRBV28, the J call TRBJ1-1; 9 bases are shared with TRBD1. Trimming cost V 6 bases and J 1 base; bases outside gene matches: 3. Germline CDR1 reads MDHEN; CDR2 reads SYDVKM. This CDR3 contains 14 residues. The CDR3: CASRTGGGNTEAFF. The CDR3 DNA is TGTGCCAGCAGGACAGGGGGAGGGAACACTGAAGCTTTCTTT.

The V gene is TRBV2, the J gene TRBJ2-3; D might be TRBD1 (5 bases). V dropped 5 bases and J dropped 2 bases, with 14 bases sitting between them. Per germline, CDR1 SNHLY and CDR2 FYNNEI. The length of the CDR3 is 15 residues. The CDR3 nucleotides read TGTGCCAGCAGTCGATCGGAACAGGCCACAGATACGCAGTATTTT. Encoded protein: CASSRSEQATDTQYF. Full variable domain (outside the CDR3, taken from reference TRBV2 and TRBJ2-3): EPEVTQTPSHQVTQMGQEVILRCVPISNHLYFYWYRQILGQKVEFLVSFYNNEISEKSEIFDDQFSVERPDGSNFTLKIRSTKLEDSAMYFCASSRSEQATDTQYFGPGTRLTVL.

V gene TRBV28 combines with J gene TRBJ1-6; 9 nucleotides line up with TRBD1. V gave up 6 bases and J gave up 0 bases; unmatched junction bases: 15. The CDR3 consists of 20 residues. Germline V CDR1 and CDR2: MDHEN, SYDVKM. For the CDR3, the DNA is TGTGCCAGCAGACGGGGGGACAGGGAAGAACCGAGCTCCTATAATTCACCCCTCCACTTT. Protein sequence: CASRRGDREEPSSYNSPLHF.

This clone was seen a single time. The rearrangement joins TRBV3-1 (or the pseudogene TRBV3-2) to TRBJ2-3; possible D gene TRBD1, 5 bases. Trimming cost V 1 base and J 1 base, with 9 bases left between them. Germline V gene sequence: CDR1 LGHDT, CDR2 YNNKEL (reference sequence). The CDR3 covers 15 residues. CDR3 nucleotide sequence: TGTGCCAGCAGCCAAGTTTTCAGGGGCACAGATACGCAGTATTTT. Its translation: CASSQVFRGTDTQYF.

This clone was seen a few times. This chain links TRBV3-1 (or the pseudogene TRBV3-2) with TRBJ2-3; D unclear. The V end was cut by 0 bases, the J end by 6 bases, with 7 bases between. The germline CDR1 and CDR2 sequences are LGHDT and YNNKEL (reference sequence). CDR3 size: 13 residues. CDR3 amino acids: CASSQDRVDTQYF. In DNA, the CDR3 is TGTGCCAGCAGCCAAGATCGAGTTGATACGCAGTATTTT.

V gene TRBV30 combines with J gene TRBJ1-5, with 7 bases aligning to TRBD1. Germline V CDR1 and CDR2: GTSNPN, SVGIG (reference sequence). J gave up 0 bases and V 4 bases, and 3 bases lay outside the gene matches. This CDR3 is 14 amino acids long. CDR3 in amino acids: CAWNRGNSNQPQHF. CDR3 DNA: TGTGCCTGGAACAGGGGCAATAGCAATCAGCCCCAGCATTTT.

The J gene is TRBJ1-2, the V gene TRBV15, with D possibly TRBD1 on 6 matching bases. The germline V and J ends were trimmed by 5 bases and 6 bases, with 16 bases remaining between them. The CDR3 runs 14 residues. Germline V gene lookup returns CDR1 LNHNV and CDR2 YYDKDF (reference sequence). The CDR3 nucleotides are TGTGCCACCAGCCCACTCACAGGGTCTAATGGCTACACCTTC. It encodes CATSPLTGSNGYTF.

The CDR3: CASSPAGQQGTGELFF. CDR3 coding DNA: TGTGCCAGCAGCCCAGCAGGACAGCAGGGCACCGGGGAGCTGTTTTTT. The gene calls are TRBV3-1 (or the pseudogene TRBV3-2) and TRBJ2-2; a possible D gene is TRBD1 (6 bases). This CDR3 spans 16 amino acids. In germline, CDR1 is LGHDT, CDR2 YNNKEL (reference sequence). V dropped 4 bases and J dropped 4 bases, with 16 bases sitting between them.

This clone was seen just once. The J gene is TRBJ1-5, the V gene TRBV6-5; TRBD1 might be the D (6 bases). This CDR3 has 12 residues. Germline V gives CDR1 MNHEY, CDR2 SVGAGI. The germline V and J ends were trimmed by 11 bases and 7 bases, with 15 bases remaining between them. The CDR3 loop reads CAGQTDIQPQHF. In DNA, the CDR3 is TGTGCCGGACAGACAGACATACAGCCCCAGCATTTT.

This clone was counted a few times. This chain links TRBV7-8 with TRBJ1-2; TRBD1 agrees at 7 bases. CDR3 length equals 15 residues. Germline assignment: CDR1 SGHVS and CDR2 FQNEAQ. V trimming: 2 bases; J trimming: 8 bases; junction bases outside the gene matches: 11. For the CDR3, the DNA is TGTGCCAGCAGCTTATCCTCAGGGGGAAGCGAAGGCTACACCTTC. This gives the protein CASSLSSGGSEGYTF.

J is TRBJ1-4 and V is TRBV28; no clear D gene. Per the germline V gene, CDR1 is MDHEN and CDR2 is SYDVKM. This CDR3 has 11 amino acids. The V gene lost 4 bases and the J gene lost 6 bases, with 3 bases spanning the gap. The CDR3 DNA sequence: TGTGCCAGCAGTTCTCATGAAAAACTGTTTTTT. This gives the protein CASSSHEKLFF.

J is TRBJ1-5 and V is TRBV5-6, with 9 bases identical to TRBD1. V shed 2 bases, J shed 1 base, and the junction held 7 bases outside the gene matches. Looked up from germline, CDR1 is SGHDT and CDR2 is YYEEEE. The CDR3 has 17 residues. The CDR3 spells CASSLGTGGKSNQPQHF. The CDR3 nucleotides read TGTGCCAGCAGCTTAGGAACAGGGGGCAAAAGCAATCAGCCCCAGCATTTT.

This clone was seen more than once but under ten times. This rearrangement joins TRBV19 to TRBJ1-2; 8 nucleotides match TRBD1. The CDR3 spans 16 residues. CDR1 and CDR2 (germline): LNHDA, SQIVND (reference sequence). V was clipped by 6 bases and J by 7 bases; unmatched bases: 16. CDR3: CASRTGGGRPTRGYTF. CDR3 nucleotide sequence: TGTGCCAGTAGAACAGGGGGTGGTCGGCCCACGCGTGGCTACACCTTC.

The chain combines TRBV19 with TRBJ1-5; no definite D call. Trimming took off 1 base at V and 2 bases at J, with 9 bases between the two ends. Germline CDR1 is LNHDA and CDR2 is SQIVND (reference sequence). This CDR3 is 15 amino acids long. The CDR3 sequence: CASSIVRDGNQPQHF. CDR3 nucleotides: TGTGCCAGTAGTATAGTGAGGGATGGCAATCAGCCCCAGCATTTT.

The gene calls are TRBV30 and TRBJ1-6, with D maybe TRBD1 (6 bases). Germline V lookup: CDR1 GTSNPN, CDR2 SVGIG (reference sequence). V was cut by 5 bases and J by 12 bases, with 17 bases left in between. The CDR3 is 13 amino acids. DNA for the CDR3: TGTGCCTGGCAGGGGATCCTCTCCGGACCCCTCCACTTT. Translation gives CAWQGILSGPLHF.

The chain carries TRBV5-4 and TRBJ1-1; tentatively, D is TRBD1 (6 bases). V lost 4 bases, J lost 1 base, and 11 bases lay in between. The germline V gene has CDR1 SGHNT and CDR2 YYREEE (reference sequence). The CDR3 totals 14 residues. The DNA for the CDR3 is TGTGCCAGCAGCGCAGGACAGCAGAACACTGAAGCTTTCTTT. Protein: CASSAGQQNTEAFF.

The chain joins TRBV5-6 to TRBJ2-1, with a tentative D call TRBD1 (6 bases). The V and J ends lost 4 bases and 0 bases respectively, with 8 bases between them. The germline gives CDR1 SGHDT, CDR2 YYEEEE. This CDR3 is 14 amino acids long. The DNA for the CDR3 is TGTGCCAGCAGCCCGGACAGCTCCTACAATGAGCAGTTCTTC. Encoded protein: CASSPDSSYNEQFF.

This clone was detected a few times. The chain combines TRBV11-3 with TRBJ1-1; 11 nucleotides agree with TRBD1. After removal of 5 bases from V and 5 bases from J, the junction contained 7 bases not matched to a gene. Germline V gene lookup returns CDR1 SGHNT and CDR2 YENEEA. This CDR3 is 15 amino acids long. CDR3 coding DNA: TGTGCCAGCAGCCTAGCCGGGACAGGGGGGACTGAAGCTTTCTTT. This encodes CASSLAGTGGTEAFF.

The chain carries TRBV19 and TRBJ1-5; maybe TRBD1 (6 bases). Trimming shortened V by 7 bases and J by 7 bases, and 17 bases separated the two germline ends. The CDR3 is 14 amino acids. Germline lookup yields CDR1 LNHDA and CDR2 SQIVND (reference sequence). The CDR3, as DNA: TGTGCCAGTATCCCGGGACACCGAGGACAGCCCCAGCATTTT. Its translation: CASIPGHRGQPQHF.

J is TRBJ2-1 and V is TRBV6-2 or TRBV6-3; 13 bases agree with TRBD2. CDR3 length: 16 residues. J lost 7 bases, V lost 5 bases, and 8 bases had no gene match. Germline CDR1 reads MNHEY; CDR2 reads SVGEGT. CDR3 sequence (DNA): TGTGCCAGCAGTCGGACTACTAGCGGGGGGGCAAATGAGCAGTTCTTC. It yields the protein CASSRTTSGGANEQFF.

This rearrangement joins TRBV7-8 to TRBJ1-3; D might be TRBD1 (5 bases). This CDR3 spans 15 amino acids. The V gene lost 6 bases and the J gene lost 2 bases, with 14 bases spanning the gap. In germline, CDR1 is SGHVS, CDR2 FQNEAQ. This chain's CDR3 is CASRLGGGPGNTIYF. As DNA, the CDR3 is TGTGCCAGCAGATTGGGGGGGGGTCCTGGAAACACCATATATTTT.

The chain couples TRBV9 to TRBJ1-2, with a tentative D call TRBD1 (5 bases). There are 15 residues in the CDR3. Germline CDR1 reads SGDLS; CDR2 reads YYNGEE. Trimming stripped 4 bases from V and 3 bases from J, with 16 bases between. In DNA form, the CDR3 reads TGTGCCAGCAGCACCCCGGGGGAGTTTGACTATGGCTACACCTTC. Its protein is CASSTPGEFDYGYTF.